This T cell receptor beta chain derives from a study of OX40 agonist ivuxolimab in advanced cancers. Germline V gives CDR1 MNHNY, CDR2 SVGAGI (reference sequence). The V end was cut by 3 bases, the J end by 1 base, with 3 bases between. The CDR3 is 12 amino acids. TCRdb's copy holds only in-frame clones and misses some; the assay was immunoSEQ multiplex PCR. The sample has 90,000 or so clones, more than 90% seen once. This sequence originates from an adult with an advanced solid tumor such as melanoma, head and neck, liver or kidney cancer. The chain combines TRBV6-6 with TRBJ1-2; D is unclear. This material consisted of CD4+ or CD8+ T cells sorted from blood, taken in a trial of the OX40 agonist ivuxolimab. CDR3 loop: CASSYLNYGYTF. As DNA, the CDR3 is TGTGCCAGCAGTTATCTTAACTATGGCTACACCTTC.